This T cell receptor beta chain comes out of a study of preoperative IRX-2 immunotherapy in early breast cancer. Treatment of the sample: preoperative locoregional IRX-2 cytokine immunotherapy. This phase Ib study tested locoregional IRX-2 cytokine immunotherapy given before surgery. Repertoires were generated with immunoSEQ multiplex PCR, while TCRdb's copy carries only in-frame clones and drops some. The table records approximately 24,000 clones, about 90% of them present only once. V lost 4 bases and J 8 bases, leaving 18 bases between the germline ends. The CDR3 consists of 14 residues. Germline assignment: CDR1 SGHDT and CDR2 YYEEEE.

The clonotype comes from a human donor with breast cancer. The chain joins TRBV5-6 to TRBJ1-2; maybe TRBD1 (5 bases). Sequenced here: tumor tissue, sampled after IRX-2 immunotherapy. CDR3 nucleotide sequence: TGTGCCAGCAGCCGGAAGGGAGCCGGGGGGGGCTACACCTTC. This encodes CASSRKGAGGGYTF.